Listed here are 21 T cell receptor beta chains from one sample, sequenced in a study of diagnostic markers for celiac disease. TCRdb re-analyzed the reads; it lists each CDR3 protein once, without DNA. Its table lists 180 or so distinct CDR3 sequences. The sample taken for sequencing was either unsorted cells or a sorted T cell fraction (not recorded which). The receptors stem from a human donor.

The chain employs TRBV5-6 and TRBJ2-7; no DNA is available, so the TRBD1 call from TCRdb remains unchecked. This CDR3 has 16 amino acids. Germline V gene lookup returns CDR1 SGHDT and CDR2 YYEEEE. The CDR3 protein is CASSGQGGPLTYEQYF. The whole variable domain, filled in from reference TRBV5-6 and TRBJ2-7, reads DAGVTQSPTHLIKTRGQQVTLRCSPKSGHDTVSWYQQALGQGPQFIFQYYEEEERQRGNFPDRFSGHQFPNYSSELNVNALLLGDSALYLCASSGQGGPLTYEQYFGPGTRLTVT.

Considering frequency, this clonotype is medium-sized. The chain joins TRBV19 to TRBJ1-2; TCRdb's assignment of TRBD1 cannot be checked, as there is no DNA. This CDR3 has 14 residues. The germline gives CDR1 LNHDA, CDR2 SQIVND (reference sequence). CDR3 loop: CATTSQGLIDGYTF.

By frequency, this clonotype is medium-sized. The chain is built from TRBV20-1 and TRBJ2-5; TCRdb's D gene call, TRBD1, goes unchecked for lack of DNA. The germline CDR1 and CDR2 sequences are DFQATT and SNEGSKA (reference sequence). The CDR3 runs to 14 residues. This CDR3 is CSALGAGQQETQYF.

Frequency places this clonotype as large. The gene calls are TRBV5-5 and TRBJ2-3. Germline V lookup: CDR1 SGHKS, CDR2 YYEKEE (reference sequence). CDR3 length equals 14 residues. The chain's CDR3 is CASSLEAFTDTQYF. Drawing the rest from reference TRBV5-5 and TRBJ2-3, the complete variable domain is DAGVTQSPTHLIKTRGQQVTLRCSPISGHKSVSWYQQVLGQGPQFIFQYYEKEERGRGNFPDRFSARQFPNYSSELNVNALLLGDSALYLCASSLEAFTDTQYFGPGTRLTVL.

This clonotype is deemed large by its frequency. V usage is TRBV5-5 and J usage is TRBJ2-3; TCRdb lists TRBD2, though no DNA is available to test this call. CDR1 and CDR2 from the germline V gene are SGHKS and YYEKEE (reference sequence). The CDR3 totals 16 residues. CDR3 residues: CASGGTSGTSTDTQYF.

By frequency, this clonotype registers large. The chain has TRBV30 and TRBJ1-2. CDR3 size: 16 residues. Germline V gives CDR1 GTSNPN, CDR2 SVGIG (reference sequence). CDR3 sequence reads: CAWERPADLSNYGYTF.

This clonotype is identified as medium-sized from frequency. This chain's CDR3 is CASNIQGRNTEAFF. The V and J genes are TRBV10-2 and TRBJ1-1; with no DNA, the TCRdb D assignment of TRBD1 cannot be verified. The CDR3 runs to 14 residues. Germline CDR1 WSHSY, CDR2 SAAADI.

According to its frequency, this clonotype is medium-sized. This CDR3 is CASSSDRGWAFF. The gene calls are TRBV19 and TRBJ1-1; TCRdb gives TRBD1 as the D gene, but with no DNA this cannot be confirmed. The CDR3 runs 12 residues. Per the germline V gene, CDR1 is LNHDA and CDR2 is SQIVND (reference sequence).

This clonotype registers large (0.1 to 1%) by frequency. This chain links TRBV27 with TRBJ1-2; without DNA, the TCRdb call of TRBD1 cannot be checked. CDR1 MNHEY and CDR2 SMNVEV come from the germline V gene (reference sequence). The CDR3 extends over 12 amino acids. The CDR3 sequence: CASSLGGHGYTF.

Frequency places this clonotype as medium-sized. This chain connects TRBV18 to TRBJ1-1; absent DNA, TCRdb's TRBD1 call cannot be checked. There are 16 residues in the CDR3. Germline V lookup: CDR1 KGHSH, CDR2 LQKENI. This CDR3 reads CASSPNRGRSNTEAFF.

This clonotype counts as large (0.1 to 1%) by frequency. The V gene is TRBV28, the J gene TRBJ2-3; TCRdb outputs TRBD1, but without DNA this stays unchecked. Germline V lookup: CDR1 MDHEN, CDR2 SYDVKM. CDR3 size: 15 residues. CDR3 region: CASRTPIRGVDTQYF.

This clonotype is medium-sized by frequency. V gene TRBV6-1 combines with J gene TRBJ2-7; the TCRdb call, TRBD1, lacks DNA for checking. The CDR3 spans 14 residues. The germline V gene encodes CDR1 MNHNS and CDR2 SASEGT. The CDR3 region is CASSRGTGIEEQYF.

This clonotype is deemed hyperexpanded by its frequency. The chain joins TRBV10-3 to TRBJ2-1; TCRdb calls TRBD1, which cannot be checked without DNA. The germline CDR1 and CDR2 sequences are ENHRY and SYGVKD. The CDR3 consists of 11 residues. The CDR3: CAIQGDEEQFF.

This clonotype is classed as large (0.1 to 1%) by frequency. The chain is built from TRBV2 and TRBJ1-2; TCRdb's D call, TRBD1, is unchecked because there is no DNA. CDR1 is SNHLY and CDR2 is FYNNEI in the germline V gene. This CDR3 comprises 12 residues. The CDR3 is CASSDQGYGYTF.

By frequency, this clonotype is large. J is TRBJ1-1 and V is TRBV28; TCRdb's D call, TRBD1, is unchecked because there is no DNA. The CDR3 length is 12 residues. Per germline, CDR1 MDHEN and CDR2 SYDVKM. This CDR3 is CASSPDGQQAFF.

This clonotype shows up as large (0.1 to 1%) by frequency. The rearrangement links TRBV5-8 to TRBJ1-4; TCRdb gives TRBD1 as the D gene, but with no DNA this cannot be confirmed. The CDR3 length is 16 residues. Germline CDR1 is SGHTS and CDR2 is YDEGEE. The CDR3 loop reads CASIRRGSPGDEKLFF.

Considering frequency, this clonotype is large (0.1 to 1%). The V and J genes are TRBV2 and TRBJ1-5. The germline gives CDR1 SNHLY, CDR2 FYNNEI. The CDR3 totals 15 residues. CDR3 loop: CASKRLPSGNQPQHF.

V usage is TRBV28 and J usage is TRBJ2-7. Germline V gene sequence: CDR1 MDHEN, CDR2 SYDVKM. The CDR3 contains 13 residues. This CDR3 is CAISRGISYEQYF.

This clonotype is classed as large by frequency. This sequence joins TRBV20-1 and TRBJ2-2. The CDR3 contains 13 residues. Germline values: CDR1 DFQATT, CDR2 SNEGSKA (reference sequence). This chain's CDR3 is CSARDPMTGELFF.

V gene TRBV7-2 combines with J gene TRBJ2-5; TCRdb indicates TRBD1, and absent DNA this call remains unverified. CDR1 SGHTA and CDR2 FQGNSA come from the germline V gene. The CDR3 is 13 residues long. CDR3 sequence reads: CASSLDRGETQYF.

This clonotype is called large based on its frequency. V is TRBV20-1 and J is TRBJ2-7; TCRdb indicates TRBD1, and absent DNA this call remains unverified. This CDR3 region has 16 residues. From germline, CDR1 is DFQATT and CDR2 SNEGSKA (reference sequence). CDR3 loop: CSARDPGKSTGYEQYF.